Below are 3 T cell receptor beta chains sequenced from a single sample in a study of blood T cell repertoires in COVID-19. Produced via immunoSEQ multiplex PCR; TCRdb's table is partial and in-frame only. In the table there are 250,000 to 350,000 clones, more than 75% of which are singletons. The sequencing input was PBMCs or T cells enriched from blood (not recorded which). The receptor source for this set is a woman aged 55-75 years in a cohort exposed to, infected with or recovered from COVID-19 (not recorded which).

The rearrangement links TRBV19 to TRBJ1-1, with TRBD1 matching 8 bases. The junction had 13 bases not matched to a gene; V was cut back by 3 bases and J by 7 bases. Germline V gives CDR1 LNHDA, CDR2 SQIVND (reference sequence). CDR3 length: 16 residues. The CDR3 DNA is TGTGCCAGTAGTATTGGAGCCCCAGGGGGCGGCAATGAAGCTTTCTTT. This codes for CASSIGAPGGGNEAFF.

V is TRBV28 and J is TRBJ2-7; 9 bases align to TRBD2. Germline-derived CDR1 and CDR2 are MDHEN and SYDVKM. Trimming took 6 bases from V and 4 from J; bases not matched to a gene: 19. This CDR3 region has 18 residues. This CDR3 is CASSTTPPGSGRTYEQYF. The CDR3 DNA is TGTGCCAGCAGCACCACGCCCCCAGGGAGCGGGAGGACGTACGAGCAGTACTTC.

The gene calls are TRBV4-2 and TRBJ2-2; 11 bases fit TRBD2. The CDR3 covers 18 residues. The germline gives CDR1 LGHNA, CDR2 YNFKEQ. Unmatched junction bases numbered 6, after V lost 3 bases and J lost 0 bases. This chain's CDR3 is CASSQAQTSGTNTGELFF. DNA for the CDR3: TGTGCCAGCAGCCAGGCCCAGACTAGCGGGACGAACACCGGGGAGCTGTTTTTT.